This T cell receptor (beta chain) was identified during a study of radiation and T cells in renal cell carcinoma. The time point denotes: blood 2 weeks post-SBRT. The treatment denotes: 15 Gy SBRT to primary tumor, nephrectomy 4 weeks later. Sequencing used immunoSEQ multiplex PCR; TCRdb keeps in-frame clones, though not all of them. The sample yields some 120,000 clones, roughly four fifths seen once. Germline values: CDR1 SGHAT, CDR2 FQNNGV. Trimming left V 3 bases short and J 3 bases short, with 11 bases between. This CDR3 contains 14 residues. The source is a woman aged 60 to 75 with renal cell carcinoma. The chain carries TRBV11-2 and TRBJ1-1, with D maybe TRBD1 (5 bases). The source material was blood, sampled from a patient whose treatment included radiotherapy and nephrectomy. The CDR3 loop is CASSFYTGYTEAFF. Written as DNA, the CDR3 is TGTGCCAGCAGCTTTTACACAGGCTACACTGAAGCTTTCTTT.